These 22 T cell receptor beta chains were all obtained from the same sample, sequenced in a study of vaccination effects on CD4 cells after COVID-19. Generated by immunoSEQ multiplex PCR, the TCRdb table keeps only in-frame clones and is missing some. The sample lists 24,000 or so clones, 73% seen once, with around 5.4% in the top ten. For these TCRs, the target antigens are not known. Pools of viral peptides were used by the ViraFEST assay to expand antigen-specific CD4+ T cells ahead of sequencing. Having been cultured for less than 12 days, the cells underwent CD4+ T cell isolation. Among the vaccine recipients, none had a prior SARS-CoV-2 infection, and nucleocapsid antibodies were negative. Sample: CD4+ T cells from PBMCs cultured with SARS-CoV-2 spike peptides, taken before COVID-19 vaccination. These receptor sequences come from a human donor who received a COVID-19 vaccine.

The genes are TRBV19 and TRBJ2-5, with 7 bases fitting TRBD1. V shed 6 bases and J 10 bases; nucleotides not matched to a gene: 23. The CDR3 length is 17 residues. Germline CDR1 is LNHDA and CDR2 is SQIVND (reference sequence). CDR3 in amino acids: CASSRQAPGQSNSGQYF. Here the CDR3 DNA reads TGTGCCAGTAGCCGACAAGCTCCGGGACAGTCGAACTCGGGCCAGTACTTC.

The CDR3 spells CASTEFGGWETQYF. In nucleotides, the CDR3 is TGTGCCAGCACCGAATTCGGGGGATGGGAGACCCAGTACTTC. The V and J genes are TRBV7-2 and TRBJ2-5, with D maybe TRBD2 (6 bases). V lost 7 bases and J 5 bases, leaving 17 bases between the germline ends. CDR1 and CDR2 (germline): SGHTA, FQGNSA. There are 14 residues in the CDR3.

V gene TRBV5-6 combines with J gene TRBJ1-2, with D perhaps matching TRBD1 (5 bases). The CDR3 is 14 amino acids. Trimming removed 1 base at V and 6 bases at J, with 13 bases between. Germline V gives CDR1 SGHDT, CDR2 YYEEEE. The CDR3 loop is CASSLWWGANGYTF. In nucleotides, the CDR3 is TGTGCCAGCAGCTTGTGGTGGGGCGCGAATGGCTACACCTTC.

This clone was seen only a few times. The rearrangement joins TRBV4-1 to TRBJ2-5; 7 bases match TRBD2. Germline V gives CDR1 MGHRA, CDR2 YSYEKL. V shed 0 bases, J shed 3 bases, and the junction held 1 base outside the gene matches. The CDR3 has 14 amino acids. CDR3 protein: CASSQDRGEETQYF. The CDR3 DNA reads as TGCGCCAGCAGCCAAGATCGGGGGGAAGAGACCCAGTACTTC.

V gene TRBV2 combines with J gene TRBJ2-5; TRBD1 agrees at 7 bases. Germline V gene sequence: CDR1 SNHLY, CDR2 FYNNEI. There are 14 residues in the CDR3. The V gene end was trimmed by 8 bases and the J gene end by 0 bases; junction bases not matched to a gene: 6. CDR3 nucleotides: TGTGCCAGCCTCAGGGACAGTTACCAAGAGACCCAGTACTTC. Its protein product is CASLRDSYQETQYF.

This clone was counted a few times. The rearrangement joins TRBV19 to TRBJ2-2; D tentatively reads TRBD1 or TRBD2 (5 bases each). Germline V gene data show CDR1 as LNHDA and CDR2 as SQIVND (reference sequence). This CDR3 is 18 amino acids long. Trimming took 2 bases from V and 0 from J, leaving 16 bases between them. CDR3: CASSISLIGTANTGELFF. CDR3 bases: TGTGCCAGTAGTATATCCTTAATAGGGACGGCGAACACCGGGGAGCTGTTTTTT.

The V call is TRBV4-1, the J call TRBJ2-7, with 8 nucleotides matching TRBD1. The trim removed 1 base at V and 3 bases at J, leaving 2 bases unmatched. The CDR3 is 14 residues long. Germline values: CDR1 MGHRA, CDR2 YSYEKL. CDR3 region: CASSQGTGNYEQYF. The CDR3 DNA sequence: TGCGCCAGCAGCCAAGGGACAGGGAACTACGAGCAGTACTTC.

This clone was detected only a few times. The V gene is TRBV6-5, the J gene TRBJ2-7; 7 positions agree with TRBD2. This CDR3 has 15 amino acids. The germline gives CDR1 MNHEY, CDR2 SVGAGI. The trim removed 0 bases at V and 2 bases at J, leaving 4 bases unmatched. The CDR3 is CASSYSTGLTYEQYF. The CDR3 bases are TGTGCCAGCAGTTACTCGACGGGACTAACCTACGAGCAGTACTTC.

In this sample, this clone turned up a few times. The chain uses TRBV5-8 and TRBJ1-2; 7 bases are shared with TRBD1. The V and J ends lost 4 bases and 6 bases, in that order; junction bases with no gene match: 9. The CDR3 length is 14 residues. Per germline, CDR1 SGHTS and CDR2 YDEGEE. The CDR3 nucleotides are TGTGCCAGCAGCCCCGCAGGGGGAAGGGATGGCTACACCTTC. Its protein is CASSPAGGRDGYTF. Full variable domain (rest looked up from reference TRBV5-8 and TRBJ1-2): EAGVTQSPTHLIKTRGQQATLRCSPISGHTSVYWYQQALGLGLQFLLWYDEGEERNRGNFPPRFSGRQFPNYSSELNVNALELEDSALYLCASSPAGGRDGYTFGSGTRLTVV.

The CDR3 DNA is TGTGCCAGCAGCCCACTACAGGGGCCCGCCTACGAGCAGTACTTC. This gives the protein CASSPLQGPAYEQYF. The chain has TRBV5-5 and TRBJ2-7, with 7 bases identical to TRBD1. The trim removed 4 bases at V and 2 bases at J, leaving 9 bases unmatched. The CDR3 covers 15 residues. CDR1 is SGHKS and CDR2 is YYEKEE in the germline V gene (reference sequence).

The CDR3 sequence: CASSLGLEGALENTIYF. CDR3 DNA sequence: TGTGCCAGCAGCTTAGGATTGGAGGGGGCCCTCGAAAACACCATATATTTT. The chain couples TRBV5-5 to TRBJ1-3; 7 bases fit TRBD1. This CDR3 region has 17 residues. Trimming at V came to 2 bases and at J to 6 bases, leaving 14 bases not matched to a gene. The germline V gene encodes CDR1 SGHKS and CDR2 YYEKEE (reference sequence). The complete variable domain, with remaining parts taken from reference TRBV5-5 and TRBJ1-3, reads DAGVTQSPTHLIKTRGQQVTLRCSPISGHKSVSWYQQVLGQGPQFIFQYYEKEERGRGNFPDRFSARQFPNYSSELNVNALLLGDSALYLCASSLGLEGALENTIYFGEGSWLTVV.

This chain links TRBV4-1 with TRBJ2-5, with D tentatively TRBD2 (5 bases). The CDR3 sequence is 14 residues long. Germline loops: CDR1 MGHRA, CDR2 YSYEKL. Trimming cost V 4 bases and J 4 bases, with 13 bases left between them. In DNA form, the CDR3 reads TGCGCCAGCAGCCCCCCGGGGTTGAGAGAGACCCAGTACTTC. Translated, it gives CASSPPGLRETQYF.

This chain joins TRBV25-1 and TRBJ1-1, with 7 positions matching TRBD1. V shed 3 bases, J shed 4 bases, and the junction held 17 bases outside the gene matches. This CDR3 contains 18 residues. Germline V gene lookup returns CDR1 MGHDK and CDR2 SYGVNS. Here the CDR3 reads CASSDRKIWGRGSTEAFF. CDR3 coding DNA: TGTGCCAGCAGTGACCGAAAAATCTGGGGCAGGGGGTCCACTGAAGCTTTCTTT.

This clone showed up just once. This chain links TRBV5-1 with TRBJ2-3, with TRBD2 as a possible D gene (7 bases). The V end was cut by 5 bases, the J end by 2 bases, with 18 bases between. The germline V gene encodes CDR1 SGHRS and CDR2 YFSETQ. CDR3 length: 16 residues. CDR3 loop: CASSPGGGRPTDTQYF. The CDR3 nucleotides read TGCGCCAGCAGTCCTGGGGGGGGCCGCCCCACAGATACGCAGTATTTT.

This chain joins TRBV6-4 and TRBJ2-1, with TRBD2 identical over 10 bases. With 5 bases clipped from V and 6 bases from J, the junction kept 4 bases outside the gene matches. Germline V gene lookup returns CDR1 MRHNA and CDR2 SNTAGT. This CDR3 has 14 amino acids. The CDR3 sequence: CASSLAGDSNEQFF. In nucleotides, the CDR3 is TGTGCCAGCAGTCTAGCGGGAGATAGCAATGAGCAGTTCTTC.

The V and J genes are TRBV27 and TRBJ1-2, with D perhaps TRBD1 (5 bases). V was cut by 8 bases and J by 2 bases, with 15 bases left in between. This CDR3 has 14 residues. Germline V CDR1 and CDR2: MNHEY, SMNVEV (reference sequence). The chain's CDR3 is CASGPEGTNYGYTF. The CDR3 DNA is TGTGCCAGCGGCCCGGAGGGGACGAACTATGGCTACACCTTC.

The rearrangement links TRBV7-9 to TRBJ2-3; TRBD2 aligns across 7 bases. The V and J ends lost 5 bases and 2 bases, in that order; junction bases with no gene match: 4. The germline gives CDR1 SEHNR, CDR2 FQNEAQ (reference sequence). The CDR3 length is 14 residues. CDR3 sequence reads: CASSASGNTDTQYF. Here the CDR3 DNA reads TGTGCCAGCAGCGCTAGCGGAAACACAGATACGCAGTATTTT.

The CDR3 sequence is CASSQGGIWDYGYTF. CDR3 bases: TGCGCCAGCAGCCAAGGGGGGATCTGGGACTATGGCTACACCTTC. V is TRBV4-1 and J is TRBJ1-2; possibly TRBD1 for D (5 bases). This CDR3 contains 15 residues. V was pared by 1 base and J by 3 bases, with 12 bases between. Germline V gene sequence: CDR1 MGHRA, CDR2 YSYEKL.

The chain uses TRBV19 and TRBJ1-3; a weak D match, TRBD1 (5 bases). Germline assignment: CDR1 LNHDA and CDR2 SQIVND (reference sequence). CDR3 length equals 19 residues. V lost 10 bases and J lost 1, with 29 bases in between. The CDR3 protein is CATSTMDRGRTSSGNTIYF. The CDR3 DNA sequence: TGTGCCACCTCAACAATGGATAGGGGCCGTACCTCTTCTGGAAACACCATATATTTT.

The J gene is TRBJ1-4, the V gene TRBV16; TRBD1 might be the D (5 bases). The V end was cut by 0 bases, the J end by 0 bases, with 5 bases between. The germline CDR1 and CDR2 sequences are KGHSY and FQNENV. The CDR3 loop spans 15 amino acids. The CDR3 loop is CASSQSGATNEKLFF. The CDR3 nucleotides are TGTGCCAGCAGCCAATCAGGGGCAACTAATGAAAAACTGTTTTTT. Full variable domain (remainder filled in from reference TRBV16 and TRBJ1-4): GEEVAQTPKHLVRGEGQKAKLYCAPIKGHSYVFWYQQVLKNEFKFLISFQNENVFDETGMPKERFSAKCLPNSPCSLEIQATKLEDSAVYFCASSQSGATNEKLFFGSGTQLSVL.

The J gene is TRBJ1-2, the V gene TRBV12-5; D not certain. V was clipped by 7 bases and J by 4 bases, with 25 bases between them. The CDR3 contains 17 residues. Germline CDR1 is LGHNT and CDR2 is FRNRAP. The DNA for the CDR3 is TGTGCTAGTGCAATGAGATTATTGGCGGCAGATTCCTATGGCTACACCTTC. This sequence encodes CASAMRLLAADSYGYTF.

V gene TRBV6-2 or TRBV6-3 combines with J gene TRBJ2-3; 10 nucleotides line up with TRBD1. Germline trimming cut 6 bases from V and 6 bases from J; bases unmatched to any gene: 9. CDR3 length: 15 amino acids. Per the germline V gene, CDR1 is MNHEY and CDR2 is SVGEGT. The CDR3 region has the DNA TGTGCCAGCAGCGTAGACAGGGGGCTATGGGATACGCAGTATTTT. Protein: CASSVDRGLWDTQYF.